Each of the 14 T cell receptor beta chains below was sequenced from the same sample in a study of T-cell memory formation after mild COVID-19. TCRdb processed the 5' RACE reads anew with MiXCR; each CDR3 protein has one entry. Of about 340,000 distinct CDR3 sequences in the sample, 20% are singletons; the top ten hold under 25%. Sequencing used PBMCs or a T cell subset sorted from them (not recorded which). These receptors all come from a man younger than 30 who had mild COVID-19 (a few samples of this study predate the infection). Cell type and time point are not known.

This clonotype was seen more than once but under ten times. V gene TRBV14 combines with J gene TRBJ1-3; D not resolved. V lost 7 bases and J 0 bases, leaving 1 base between the germline ends. This CDR3 region has 11 residues. CDR1 is SGHDN, CDR2 FVKESK, per germline. CDR3 bases: TGTGCCAGCAACTCTGGAAACACCATATATTTT. Its translation is CASNSGNTIYF.

This clonotype appeared a few times. This sequence joins TRBV28 and TRBJ2-3; no firm D call. The CDR3 spans 14 residues. Between the trimmed V and J ends, which lost 5 bases and 8 bases, there was a span of 17 bases. In germline, CDR1 is MDHEN, CDR2 SYDVKM. DNA for the CDR3: TGTGCCAGCAGTCCCAGTAGGACGATTGGTACGCAGTATTTT. It translates to CASSPSRTIGTQYF.

The chain employs TRBV5-1 and TRBJ2-3; 10 bases line up with TRBD2. Germline assignment: CDR1 SGHRS and CDR2 YFSETQ. The CDR3 has 16 amino acids. V lost 3 bases and J lost 1; bases outside the gene matches: 5. The CDR3 reads CASSWRSGGGTDTQYF. CDR3 nucleotide sequence: TGCGCCAGCAGCTGGCGGAGCGGGGGGGGCACAGATACGCAGTATTTT. Full variable domain (missing parts from reference TRBV5-1 and TRBJ2-3): KAGVTQTPRYLIKTRGQQVTLSCSPISGHRSVSWYQQTPGQGLQFLFEYFSETQRNKGNFPGRFSGRQFSNSRSEMNVSTLELGDSALYLCASSWRSGGGTDTQYFGPGTRLTVL.

The chain recombines TRBV5-1 with TRBJ1-1; 7 bases are shared with TRBD1. The CDR3 is 14 amino acids. Germline V gene lookup returns CDR1 SGHRS and CDR2 YFSETQ. V dropped 2 bases and J dropped 5; count of bases not matched to a gene: 6. The CDR3: CASSFQGGGTEAFF. In DNA, the CDR3 is TGCGCCAGCAGCTTCCAGGGGGGAGGAACTGAAGCTTTCTTT.

This clonotype was seen more than once but under ten times. The chain's CDR3 is CASSHGTPRTEAFF. The CDR3 DNA reads as TGTGCCAGCAGCCACGGGACCCCGAGGACTGAAGCTTTCTTT. The chain combines TRBV3-1 with TRBJ1-1, with D maybe TRBD1 (5 bases). Germline values: CDR1 LGHDT, CDR2 YNNKEL (reference sequence). The CDR3 covers 14 residues. V lost 3 bases to trimming and J lost 5 bases, with 13 bases between them.

This chain links TRBV18 with TRBJ2-3, with 7 bases aligning to TRBD2. V shed 10 bases, J shed 5 bases, and the junction held 15 bases outside the gene matches. Looked up from germline, CDR1 is KGHSH and CDR2 is LQKENI. This CDR3 spans 15 amino acids. The CDR3 coding sequence is TGTGCCAACCAGAAGAGCGGGGCCGGGGGAGATACGCAGTATTTT. It specifies CANQKSGAGGDTQYF.

The chain employs TRBV18 and TRBJ2-5; the D gene is possibly TRBD2 (5 bases). The germline V gene has CDR1 KGHSH and CDR2 LQKENI. This CDR3 region has 14 residues. V lost 1 base, J lost 3 bases, and 9 bases lay in between. This CDR3 reads CASSPLGAKETQYF. The CDR3 coding sequence is TGTGCCAGCTCACCACTGGGAGCTAAAGAGACCCAGTACTTC.

The V gene is TRBV12-5, the J gene TRBJ2-5, with D tentatively TRBD1 or TRBD2 (5 bases each). Germline assignment: CDR1 LGHNT and CDR2 FRNRAP. The CDR3 consists of 13 residues. V shed 5 bases and J shed 10 bases, with 17 bases lying between them. The CDR3 DNA is TGTGCTAGTGGTCACGGGACCTTCGTGAGCCAGTACTTC. Residues: CASGHGTFVSQYF.

The chain is built from TRBV27 and TRBJ2-5, with D uncertain. The CDR3 is 14 residues long. V was shortened by 1 base and J by 5 bases, with 11 bases between the two germline ends. CDR1 and CDR2 (germline): MNHEY, SMNVEV (reference sequence). CDR3 DNA: TGTGCCAGCAGTTTATTAGGAGAGAGGGAGACCCAGTACTTC. It yields the protein CASSLLGERETQYF.

The chain uses TRBV27 and TRBJ1-6; no clear D gene. This CDR3 has 14 residues. V was clipped by 6 bases and J by 7 bases, with 13 bases between them. Germline V gene sequence: CDR1 MNHEY, CDR2 SMNVEV (reference sequence). The CDR3 sequence is CASSPFVGNSPLHF. The DNA for the CDR3 is TGTGCCAGCAGCCCCTTCGTGGGGAATTCACCCCTCCACTTT.

CDR3 in DNA: TGCGCCAGCAGCCAGGGACGGGCCCAGTACTTC. It encodes CASSQGRAQYF. The chain uses TRBV4-1 and TRBJ2-5, with D perhaps being TRBD1 or TRBD2 (5 bases each). This CDR3 is built from 11 residues. V was pared by 3 bases and J by 9 bases, with 8 bases between. From germline, CDR1 is MGHRA and CDR2 YSYEKL.

CDR3 in amino acids: CASSLGVGAEAFF. The CDR3 DNA sequence: TGTGCCAGCAGTTTAGGGGTGGGAGCTGAAGCTTTCTTT. This rearrangement joins TRBV12-3 or TRBV12-4 to TRBJ1-1; D is undetermined. The CDR3 is made up of 13 amino acids. The V end lost 1 base, the J end lost 6 bases, and 9 bases lay between the germline ends.

This chain uses TRBV2 with TRBJ2-5, with 9 bases matching TRBD2. Per germline, CDR1 SNHLY and CDR2 FYNNEI. There are 13 residues in the CDR3. V shed 10 bases and J 10 bases; nucleotides not matched to a gene: 13. The CDR3, as DNA: TGTGCCACCGAAACCGGGACTAGCCGTATCCAGTACTTC. Its protein product is CATETGTSRIQYF.

This clonotype was detected ten times or more. The V gene is TRBV2, the J gene TRBJ2-1; tentatively, D is TRBD2 (6 bases). The V end lost 3 bases, the J end lost 7 bases, and 16 bases lay between the germline ends. The germline gives CDR1 SNHLY, CDR2 FYNNEI. This CDR3 comprises 15 residues. CDR3 amino acids: CASSDIAVELNEQFF. The CDR3 coding sequence is TGTGCCAGCAGTGACATAGCGGTCGAGTTGAATGAGCAGTTCTTC.